This note documents a single T cell receptor (beta chain) sequence. Its cognate antigen is unknown. The data derive from a study of CD4 T cells in relation to SARS-CoV-2 and coronaviruses. Background on the study: Controls used an HIV-1 Nef peptide pool or no peptide. The restricting HLA molecule for shared crossreactive spike epitopes was mapped.

Unexposed donor CD4+ T cells date from 2011-2018, before the COVID-19 pandemic. CD4+ T cells were isolated from the cells after roughly 11 days of culture. Trimming removed 7 bases at V and 0 bases at J, with 19 bases between. The CDR3 contains 18 residues. CDR1 and CDR2 (germline): SEHNR, FQNEAQ (reference sequence). The data were produced by immunoSEQ multiplex PCR, yet TCRdb's version contains in-frame clones alone and is incomplete. The repertoire holds around 20,000 clones, with about 81% as singletons. This TCR was sampled from a human donor in good health. The rearrangement joins TRBV7-9 to TRBJ2-6, with a weak D call TRBD1 (6 bases). The source material was CD4+ T cells from PBMCs, cultured in vitro. CDR3 bases: TGTGCCAGCACCCCCCTGGACAGATTTCTCTCTGGGGCCAACGTCCTGACTTTC. It translates to CASTPLDRFLSGANVLTF.